Listed here are 24 T cell receptor beta chains from one sample, sequenced in a study of tissue T cells after allogeneic stem cell transplantation. Time point of the sample: mouse harvest day 7 after allogeneic transplant. Each mouse received 10^7 T-cell-depleted marrow cells plus 10^6 splenic CD5+ T cells by tail vein. Produced via immunoSEQ multiplex PCR; TCRdb's table is partial and in-frame only. This table holds approximately 7,300 clones, 40% to 60% found once. What was sequenced was lymph node tissue. The receptors stem from a female BALB/c mouse given C57BL/6 T cells with graft-versus-host disease after an allogeneic hematopoietic cell transplant.

This clone was recorded a few times. Germline and genes: mouse. The read halts 1 residue ahead of the CDR3 end, with the missing end drawn from the germline J gene. The rearrangement joins TRBV24 to TRBJ1-1; D unresolved. CDR1 KGHTA and CDR2 FRNEEI come from the germline V gene. V lost 6 bases to trimming and J lost 5 bases, with 10 bases between them. This CDR3 is built from 12 residues. The sequenced CDR3 bases are TGTGCCAGCAGCCGGACCAGGACAGAAGTCTTC. It is translated as CASSRTRTEVF. The CDR3 in its entirety is CASSRTRTEVFF.

A word on this clone: Mouse gene names apply. The DNA ends 1 residue before the CDR3 does, and the rest of the CDR3 is filled in from the germline J gene. The chain employs TRBV31 and TRBJ2-4, with D uncertain. The CDR3 is 13 residues long. Trimming cost V 0 bases and J 3 bases, with 7 bases left between them. From germline, CDR1 is GKSSPN and CDR2 SITVG. Here the CDR3 reads CAWSLERQNTLYF. The sequenced CDR3 bases are TGTGCCTGGAGTCTAGAGAGGCAAAACACCTTGTAC.

This clone has just a few counts. Mouse gene names and germline throughout. The read halts 1 residue ahead of the CDR3 end, with the missing end drawn from the germline J gene. The gene calls are TRBV19 and TRBJ2-4, with D unresolved. The CDR3 spans 13 residues. The germline CDR1 and CDR2 sequences are FNHDT and SITEND (reference sequence). Trimming left V 2 bases short and J 0 bases short, with 4 bases between. The CDR3 loop reads CASSITSQNTLYF. CDR3 DNA (partial): TGTGCCAGCAGTATCACTAGTCAAAACACCTTGTAC.

Note on this clone: Each gene name is a mouse one. The CDR3 protein is CASSLEGANYAEQFF. The part of the CDR3 DNA that was read is TGTGCCAGCAGTCTGGAGGGGGCTAACTATGCTGAGCAGTTC. The chain uses TRBV26 and TRBJ2-1; perhaps TRBD1 as D (7 bases). The CDR3 end is not reached by the read, which stops 1 residue before it; the germline J gene fills it in. CDR3 size: 15 residues. CDR1 is KGHPV, CDR2 FQNQEV, per germline (reference sequence). The ends were cut back, 2 bases at V and 0 bases at J, with 8 bases in the middle.

This clone was counted a few times. Gene labels here are mouse ones. The read terminates 1 residue before the CDR3 end, so the remaining end is supplied by the germline J gene. V usage is TRBV12-1 and J usage is TRBJ1-4, with D unclear. This CDR3 is built from 14 residues. Trimming took off 0 bases at V and 0 bases at J, with 4 bases between the two ends. Germline CDR1 reads SGHSN; CDR2 reads HYEKVE. The covered CDR3 bases are TGTGCCAGCTCTCTCGGGGTTTCCAACGAAAGATTATTT. The encoded protein is CASSLGVSNERLF. The entire CDR3 protein is CASSLGVSNERLFF.

This clone was detected a few times. Genes and germline are mouse. The CDR3 is cut off 1 residue early in the read; its end comes from the germline J gene. The chain recombines TRBV16 with TRBJ2-2; a weak D match, TRBD1 (6 bases). CDR1 SGHSA and CDR2 FRNQAP come from the germline V gene. V shed 5 bases and J shed 0 bases, with 10 bases lying between them. This CDR3 has 15 residues. CDR3 protein: CASSPYRANTGQLYF. The covered CDR3 bases are TGTGCAAGCAGCCCCTACAGGGCAAACACCGGGCAGCTCTAC.

A word on this clone: Gene names are the mouse ones. The read stops 1 residue short of the end of the CDR3; the missing end is completed from the germline J gene. The rearrangement uses TRBV15 and TRBJ2-3; D uncertain. V dropped 3 bases and J dropped 0 bases, with 10 bases sitting between them. CDR1 is SGHND, CDR2 FRSKSL, per germline. The CDR3 spans 15 residues. CDR3 bases read: TGTGCCAGCAGTTTCCGGGGAAATAGTGCAGAAACGCTGTAT. Its protein is CASSFRGNSAETLY. The full CDR3 reads CASSFRGNSAETLYF.

In the case of this clone: Mouse gene names and germline throughout. The read is 1 residue too short to cover the CDR3 end, so that end is filled in from the germline J gene. The gene calls are TRBV3 and TRBJ2-1; 7 nucleotides line up with TRBD2. Trimming took 1 base from V and 6 from J; bases not matched to a gene: 6. CDR1 and CDR2 (germline): SNHLY, FYNGKV (reference sequence). The CDR3 consists of 15 residues. This chain's CDR3 is CASSLGSGGFAEQFF. The sequenced part of the CDR3 DNA is TGTGCCAGCAGCTTAGGGTCTGGGGGTTTTGCTGAGCAGTTC. Complete variable domain (other parts from reference TRBV3 and TRBJ2-1): GPKVLQIPSHQIIDMGQMVTLNCDPVSNHLYFYWYKQILGQQMEFLVNFYNGKVMEKSKLFKDQFSVERPDGSYFTLKIQPTALEDSAVYFCASSLGSGGFAEQFFGPGTRLTVL.

Note on this clone: Mouse names are used for the genes. The read ends 1 residue early relative to the CDR3; the germline J gene fills the gap. The chain uses TRBV13-1 and TRBJ1-3; D not resolved. The length of the CDR3 is 13 residues. The V and J ends lost 1 base and 2 bases respectively, with 4 bases between them. Germline CDR1 is NSHNY and CDR2 is SYGAGN. The DNA read from the CDR3 is TGTGCCAGCAGTGATTGGACTGGAAATACGCTCTAT. It yields the protein CASSDWTGNTLY. The complete CDR3 protein is CASSDWTGNTLYF.

About this clone itself: Genes and germline come from the mouse. Read coverage stops 1 residue before the CDR3 terminus; the germline J gene supplies the remainder. The V gene is TRBV12-2, the J gene TRBJ1-3; D uncertain. This CDR3 is 12 amino acids long. The germline V gene encodes CDR1 SGHLS and CDR2 HYDKME. Trimming took off 2 bases at V and 0 bases at J, with 1 base between the two ends. This CDR3 reads CASSHSGNTLYF. CDR3 DNA (partial): TGTGCCAGCTCTCATTCTGGAAATACGCTCTAT.

Turning to this clone: The genes and germline here are from mouse. The read terminates 1 residue before the CDR3 end, so the remaining end is supplied by the germline J gene. This rearrangement joins TRBV13-2 to TRBJ2-5; TRBD2 agrees at 10 bases. Per germline, CDR1 NNHNN and CDR2 SYGAGS (reference sequence). V lost 2 bases, J lost 6 bases, and 3 bases stayed unmatched. This CDR3 region has 14 residues. The CDR3 sequence: CASGDWGGDDTQYF. The covered CDR3 bases are TGTGCCAGCGGTGACTGGGGGGGCGATGACACCCAGTAC.

This clone has more than one count but fewer than ten. Genes and germline are mouse. The CDR3 end lies 1 residue beyond the end of the read and is filled in from the germline J gene. The chain is built from TRBV31 and TRBJ2-5; D unresolved. The germline V and J ends were trimmed by 1 base and 0 bases, with 5 bases remaining between them. The V gene's germline CDR1 is GKSSPN and CDR2 SITVG. CDR3 length equals 13 residues. The CDR3 is CAWSPINQDTQYF. CDR3 bases read: TGTGCCTGGAGTCCGATTAACCAAGACACCCAGTAC. Complete variable domain (other parts from reference TRBV31 and TRBJ2-5): AQTIHQWPVAEIKAVGSPLSLGCTIKGKSSPNLYWYWQATGGTLQQLFYSITVGQVESVVQLNLSASRPKDDQFILSTEKLLLSHSGFYLCAWSPINQDTQYFGPGTRLLVL.

Comment on this clone: Any gene name here is a mouse gene name. The read terminates 1 residue before the CDR3 end, so the remaining end is supplied by the germline J gene. The gene calls are TRBV23 and TRBJ1-1. Germline V lookup: CDR1 KGHTA, CDR2 FQNQQP. This CDR3 has 13 amino acids. CDR3 region: CSSSQSGNTEVFF. The DNA read from the CDR3 is TGCTCCAGCAGTCAATCCGGGAACACAGAAGTCTTC.

This clone is classed as medium-sized. Germline and genes here are mouse. The read ends 1 residue early relative to the CDR3; the germline J gene fills the gap. This rearrangement joins TRBV13-1 to TRBJ2-1, with TRBD1 identical over 10 bases. CDR1 is NSHNY and CDR2 is SYGAGN in the germline V gene. This CDR3 has 17 residues. The V gene end was trimmed by 2 bases and the J gene end by 1 base; junction bases not matched to a gene: 6. The DNA read from the CDR3 is TGTGCCAGCAGTGACCGGGACAGGGGTGGGAACTATGCTGAGCAGTTC. Translation: CASSDRDRGGNYAEQF. The full CDR3 reads CASSDRDRGGNYAEQFF.

This clone was counted between two and nine times. Gene names are mouse gene names. The read halts 1 residue ahead of the CDR3 end, with the missing end drawn from the germline J gene. J is TRBJ1-4 and V is TRBV13-1; D not resolved. Germline CDR1 is NSHNY and CDR2 is SYGAGN. This CDR3 spans 13 amino acids. V was shortened by 9 bases and J by 0 bases, with 9 bases between the two germline ends. The CDR3 here is CATRSISNERLFF. CDR3 DNA, as far as it was read: TGTGCCACCAGATCAATTTCCAACGAAAGATTATTT.

About this clone: Gene and germline names: mouse. The CDR3 end is not reached by the read, which stops 1 residue before it; the germline J gene fills it in. The V and J genes are TRBV29 and TRBJ1-1, with D maybe TRBD1 (5 bases). The CDR3 runs to 14 residues. V was shortened by 2 bases and J by 0 bases, with 7 bases between the two germline ends. In germline, CDR1 is MSHET, CDR2 SYDVDS. The CDR3 reads CASSLGGANTEVFF. The CDR3 DNA, read in part, is TGTGCTAGCAGTTTAGGGGGGGCAAACACAGAAGTCTTC.

This clone was seen more than once but under ten times. The listed genes are named as in mouse. The read ends 1 residue early relative to the CDR3; the germline J gene fills the gap. The chain carries TRBV19 and TRBJ2-7; 11 bases map to TRBD2. This CDR3 comprises 14 residues. Looked up from germline, CDR1 is FNHDT and CDR2 is SITEND (reference sequence). V shed 3 bases, J shed 4 bases, and the junction held 3 bases outside the gene matches. CDR3 DNA (partial): TGTGCCAGCAGTACGGGACTGGGGGTATATGAACAGTAC. Translation gives CASSTGLGVYEQY. The complete CDR3 protein is CASSTGLGVYEQYF.

A note on this clone: Genes and germline come from the mouse. The sequenced fragment ends 1 residue before the CDR3 boundary, so the rest is inferred from the germline J gene. This chain uses TRBV13-1 with TRBJ1-1; 7 bases fit TRBD1. Germline assignment: CDR1 NSHNY and CDR2 SYGAGN. The trim removed 5 bases at V and 0 bases at J, leaving 4 bases unmatched. The CDR3 has 14 amino acids. CDR3 bases read: TGTGCCAGCAGGGCCGGGACAGCAAACACAGAAGTCTTC. As protein: CASRAGTANTEVF. The full-length CDR3 reads as CASRAGTANTEVFF.

Comment on this clone: Mouse gene names and germline throughout. The sequence runs out 1 residue before the end of the CDR3; the remainder is reconstructed from the germline J gene. The V and J genes are TRBV4 and TRBJ2-7; D is ambiguous. This CDR3 comprises 13 residues. CDR1 and CDR2 (germline): LGHDT, YNNKQL (reference sequence). V lost 5 bases, J lost 0 bases, and 8 bases lay in between. The CDR3 spells CASSRPSSYEQYF. Incomplete CDR3 DNA: TGTGCCAGCAGCCGGCCGAGCTCCTATGAACAGTAC.

With respect to this clone: Each gene name is a mouse one. The read comes to an end 1 residue before the CDR3 does, leaving the germline J gene to fill in the end. The chain combines TRBV23 with TRBJ2-3; TRBD2, the table's D call, was not compared with the DNA. The germline CDR1 and CDR2 sequences are KGHTA and FQNQQP. The CDR3 consists of 14 residues. The CDR3 bases that were read are TGCTCCAGCAGCCCCGCTGGGGGTGCAGAAACGCTGTAT. Translated: CSSSPAGGAETLY. The full CDR3 protein is CSSSPAGGAETLYF.

With regard to this clone: Genes and germline are mouse. The read gets to within 1 residue of the CDR3 end, and the germline J gene fills in the rest. The chain employs TRBV15 and TRBJ2-7; 10 nucleotides match TRBD2. Germline assignment: CDR1 SGHND and CDR2 FRSKSL. The trim removed 5 bases at V and 4 bases at J, leaving 5 bases unmatched. The CDR3 has 14 residues. The CDR3 sequence: CASSRTGGTYEQYF. The sequenced CDR3 bases are TGTGCCAGCAGTAGGACTGGGGGAACATATGAACAGTAC.

In regard to this clone: Gene labels here are mouse ones. The CDR3 extends 1 residue past the end of the read, so its final part is completed from the germline J gene. The chain joins TRBV26 to TRBJ2-4; 11 positions agree with TRBD2. This CDR3 contains 15 residues. Germline V gene data show CDR1 as KGHPV and CDR2 as FQNQEV (reference sequence). V lost 6 bases to trimming and J lost 0 bases; unmatched junction nucleotides: 2. CDR3 protein: CASSRDWGSQNTLYF. Incomplete CDR3 DNA: TGTGCCAGCAGCCGGGACTGGGGGAGTCAAAACACCTTGTAC.

This clone is labeled as large (0.1 to 1%). Germline and genes here are mouse. From the germline J gene comes the end of the CDR3, since the read stops 1 residue before it. The chain has TRBV2 and TRBJ2-7; 12 bases align to TRBD1. With V trimmed by 4 bases and J by 7 bases, 2 bases remained unmatched. Germline lookup yields CDR1 LGHNA and CDR2 YSYQKL. The CDR3 totals 13 residues. The CDR3 sequence: CASSRDRGREQYF. The sequenced part of the CDR3 DNA is TGTGCCAGCAGCCGGGACAGGGGGCGAGAACAGTAC.

Only a few counts were recorded for this clone. The genes and germline here are from mouse. Read sequence stops 1 residue before the CDR3 end, and the germline J gene provides the missing end. The chain carries TRBV13-2 and TRBJ2-5, with D perhaps TRBD1 (6 bases). CDR3 size: 15 residues. V was shortened by 0 bases and J by 7 bases, with 15 bases between the two germline ends. CDR1 is NNHNN, CDR2 SYGAGS, per germline (reference sequence). This CDR3 reads CASGDAGPQGHTQYF. Incomplete CDR3 DNA: TGTGCCAGCGGTGATGCAGGGCCTCAGGGGCACACCCAGTAC.